One sample yielded the 26 T cell receptor beta chains listed below, sequenced in a study of blood T cell repertoires in COVID-19 (dated by TCRdb to 2018 to 2020). The library came from the immunoSEQ multiplex PCR assay. The immuneACCESS repertoire file appears here via TCRdb, limited to in-frame rearrangements. These files lack a portion of the clones; in checked studies, under half of the deficit traces to unresolved V genes, and the cause of the others is not known. Counted in this sample were 75,000 to 100,000 clones; nearly 85% of them appeared once. The ten largest make up roughly 30% of the sample. The sample comprised peripheral blood. All receptors derive from a woman of 80 years or more with acute or convalescent COVID-19.

The chain joins TRBV28 to TRBJ1-1, with 9 positions matching TRBD1. The junction had 4 bases not matched to a gene; V was cut back by 4 bases and J by 4 bases. The CDR3 has 14 amino acids. CDR1 and CDR2 (germline): MDHEN, SYDVKM. The CDR3 sequence: CASSSGQGSTEAFF. CDR3 nucleotide sequence: TGTGCCAGCAGTTCGGGACAGGGCTCCACTGAAGCTTTCTTT.

This chain links TRBV28 with TRBJ2-7; weak D call: TRBD2 (6 bases). Germline-derived CDR1 and CDR2 are MDHEN and SYDVKM. The CDR3 extends over 16 amino acids. V dropped 7 bases and J dropped 2 bases, with 21 bases sitting between them. This CDR3 reads CASTGPNRDSAYEQYF. The CDR3 nucleotides are TGTGCCAGCACCGGTCCCAACCGGGACTCAGCCTACGAGCAGTACTTC.

The V gene is TRBV7-9, the J gene TRBJ2-5, with a tentative D call TRBD1 (6 bases). V lost 5 bases and J lost 9, with 10 bases in between. The CDR3 consists of 11 residues. From germline, CDR1 is SEHNR and CDR2 FQNEAQ (reference sequence). The CDR3 region is CASSAQGPQYF. The CDR3 DNA reads TGTGCCAGCAGCGCGCAGGGGCCCCAGTACTTC.

The chain is built from TRBV12-3 or TRBV12-4 and TRBJ1-1; D gene ambiguous. The CDR3 totals 11 residues. V gave up 6 bases and J gave up 3 bases, with 5 bases separating them. In DNA form, the CDR3 reads TGTGCCAGCAGCTACTACACTGAAGCTTTCTTT. Protein product: CASSYYTEAFF.

V gene TRBV5-1 combines with J gene TRBJ2-2, with 11 nucleotides matching TRBD2. This CDR3 is 20 amino acids long. V was pared by 2 bases and J by 6 bases, with 18 bases of the junction left unmatched. Per the germline V gene, CDR1 is SGHRS and CDR2 is YFSETQ. For the CDR3, the DNA is TGCGCCAGCAGCTTCAAGTCCGGACTAGCGGGTAGATATGGGTCCGGGGAGCTGTTTTTT. As protein: CASSFKSGLAGRYGSGELFF. Supplemented by reference TRBV5-1 and TRBJ2-2, the full variable domain reads KAGVTQTPRYLIKTRGQQVTLSCSPISGHRSVSWYQQTPGQGLQFLFEYFSETQRNKGNFPGRFSGRQFSNSRSEMNVSTLELGDSALYLCASSFKSGLAGRYGSGELFFGEGSRLTVL.

The chain employs TRBV18 and TRBJ1-2; perhaps TRBD1 as D (6 bases). The V and J ends lost 2 bases and 8 bases respectively, with 15 bases between them. Germline V CDR1 and CDR2: KGHSH, LQKENI. This CDR3 is built from 14 residues. The chain's CDR3 is CASSPFSGDSGYTF. As DNA, the CDR3 is TGTGCCAGCTCACCATTCTCAGGGGATAGCGGCTACACCTTC.

The chain employs TRBV19 and TRBJ2-2; 9 bases are shared with TRBD1. Germline values: CDR1 LNHDA, CDR2 SQIVND (reference sequence). The CDR3 is 14 amino acids. V shed 3 bases and J 9 bases; nucleotides not matched to a gene: 5. As DNA, the CDR3 is TGTGCCAGTAGTATCGGGGACAGGGTCCGGGAGCTGTTTTTT. Protein: CASSIGDRVRELFF.

This sequence joins TRBV7-2 and TRBJ2-7; a weak D match, TRBD2 (5 bases). Germline V CDR1 and CDR2: SGHTA, FQGNSA. CDR3 length equals 15 residues. Trimming removed 4 bases at V and 1 base at J, with 14 bases between. CDR3 nucleotides: TGTGCCAGCAGCTCCCCCGCGGGCAGATCCTACGAGCAGTACTTC. This encodes CASSSPAGRSYEQYF.

The chain has TRBV11-2 and TRBJ2-2; 12 bases map to TRBD1. J lost 7 bases, V lost 4 bases, and 10 bases had no gene match. This CDR3 has 17 residues. Germline lookup yields CDR1 SGHAT and CDR2 FQNNGV. The CDR3 nucleotides read TGTGCCAGCAGCTCGCCTTGGGACAGGGGGCGCGTCGGGGAGCTGTTTTTT. Translated, it gives CASSSPWDRGRVGELFF.

This clone was found once. CDR3 residues: CASSSPGGDYGYTF. The DNA of the CDR3 is TGTGCCAGCAGTTCCCCAGGGGGCGACTATGGCTACACCTTC. This sequence joins TRBV28 and TRBJ1-2; 8 nucleotides align to TRBD1. Germline-derived CDR1 and CDR2 are MDHEN and SYDVKM. J lost 3 bases, V lost 4 bases, and 4 bases had no gene match. The CDR3 covers 14 residues.

The genes are TRBV7-2 and TRBJ2-5; 10 bases agree with TRBD2. The germline V gene encodes CDR1 SGHTA and CDR2 FQGNSA. The V segment lost 3 bases and the J segment 0 bases; nucleotides outside the gene matches: 4. This CDR3 is 16 amino acids long. For the CDR3, the DNA is TGTGCCAGCAGCTTCCAAGCGGGAGGGCACCAAGAGACCCAGTACTTC. Translated: CASSFQAGGHQETQYF.

The sample holds one count of this clone. The V call is TRBV7-4, the J call TRBJ2-7; D is possibly TRBD1 (6 bases). The germline gives CDR1 SGHVT, CDR2 SQSDAQ. The length of the CDR3 is 13 residues. With 4 bases removed from V and 4 bases from J, the gap between germline ends came to 11 bases. The CDR3 is CASSWDIAYEQYF. CDR3 nucleotides: TGTGCCAGCAGCTGGGACATCGCGTACGAGCAGTACTTC. Full variable domain (missing parts from reference TRBV7-4 and TRBJ2-7): GAGVSQSPRYKVAKRGRDVALRCDSISGHVTLYWYRQTLGQGSEVLTYSQSDAQRDKSGRPSGRFSAERPERSVSTLKIQRTEQGDSAVYLCASSWDIAYEQYFGPGTRLTVT.

The J gene is TRBJ2-1, the V gene TRBV2, with D perhaps TRBD1 (6 bases). The CDR3 is 14 amino acids. The germline V gene encodes CDR1 SNHLY and CDR2 FYNNEI. Trimming took off 5 bases at V and 7 bases at J, with 15 bases between the two ends. Here the CDR3 DNA reads TGTGCCAGCAGTTCCCAGGGGCCCCGTAATGAGCAGTTCTTC. Its protein product is CASSSQGPRNEQFF.

This clone was recorded only once. This sequence joins TRBV28 and TRBJ1-2, with D perhaps matching TRBD1 (6 bases). Trimming pared 6 bases from V and 4 bases from J, leaving 18 bases between. The CDR3 sequence is 15 residues long. Germline V gives CDR1 MDHEN, CDR2 SYDVKM. DNA of the CDR3: TGTGCCAGCAGCCGCGGACAGCGGTTTTCCTATGGCTACACCTTC. It codes for CASSRGQRFSYGYTF.

This clone was observed once. This chain connects TRBV9 to TRBJ2-7, with 8 positions matching TRBD1. Unmatched junction bases numbered 9, after V lost 6 bases and J lost 7 bases. Germline values: CDR1 SGDLS, CDR2 YYNGEE. The CDR3 consists of 13 residues. CDR3 in DNA: TGTGCCAGCACCCGGACAGGGACTGGAGAGCAGTACTTC. Translating gives CASTRTGTGEQYF.

This chain joins TRBV5-1 and TRBJ2-1; 8 bases line up with TRBD2. Germline loops: CDR1 SGHRS, CDR2 YFSETQ. The CDR3 has 14 amino acids. V gave up 4 bases and J gave up 9 bases; unmatched junction bases: 9. CDR3 sequence (DNA): TGCGCCAGCAGCAAACGGGGGGGTTACGGTGAGCAGTTCTTC. Protein product: CASSKRGGYGEQFF.

The chain couples TRBV10-2 to TRBJ1-2, with TRBD1 matching 11 bases. V gave up 8 bases and J gave up 0 bases; unmatched junction bases: 8. The CDR3 is 16 amino acids. Germline V gene sequence: CDR1 WSHSY, CDR2 SAAADI. The CDR3 loop reads CASAGTGGVSNYGYTF. For the CDR3, the DNA is TGCGCCAGCGCCGGGACAGGGGGTGTTTCTAACTATGGCTACACCTTC.

The gene calls are TRBV20-1 and TRBJ2-1; TRBD1 matches at 8 bases. V shed 3 bases, J shed 5 bases, and the junction held 6 bases outside the gene matches. The CDR3 is 14 amino acids. Germline CDR1 DFQATT, CDR2 SNEGSKA (reference sequence). The CDR3 sequence is CSASTGTGDNEQFF. CDR3 bases: TGCAGTGCTAGTACCGGGACAGGAGACAATGAGCAGTTCTTC.

V usage is TRBV27 and J usage is TRBJ1-4; 9 bases fit TRBD1. Germline V gene sequence: CDR1 MNHEY, CDR2 SMNVEV (reference sequence). The CDR3 totals 15 residues. V lost 8 bases, J lost 6 bases, and 10 bases stayed unmatched. The CDR3 protein is CASRFAGTGYEKLFF. DNA of the CDR3: TGTGCCAGCCGCTTCGCCGGGACAGGGTATGAAAAACTGTTTTTT.

Worth noting for this clone: Other DNA sequences within the sample encode an identical CDR3. The V call is TRBV9, the J call TRBJ2-3, with D unclear. Between the trimmed V and J ends, which lost 0 bases and 1 base, there was a span of 6 bases. Germline CDR1 and CDR2: SGDLS and YYNGEE. The CDR3 is 14 amino acids. The CDR3 protein is CASSVASGTDTQYF. CDR3 DNA sequence: TGTGCCAGCAGCGTAGCGTCGGGCACAGATACGCAGTATTTT.

The chain couples TRBV6-2 or TRBV6-3 to TRBJ2-6; the match to TRBD1 covers 7 bases. CDR1 is MNHEY and CDR2 is SVGEGT in the germline V gene. The CDR3 consists of 16 residues. The trim removed 2 bases at V and 4 bases at J, leaving 5 bases unmatched. CDR3 sequence: CASSYLTGVGANVLTF. CDR3 nucleotide sequence: TGTGCCAGCAGTTACCTAACAGGGGTCGGGGCCAACGTCCTGACTTTC.

This chain uses TRBV18 with TRBJ2-7, with D tentatively TRBD2 (5 bases). CDR1 KGHSH and CDR2 LQKENI come from the germline V gene. V was cut by 2 bases and J by 2 bases, with 13 bases left in between. This CDR3 has 15 amino acids. The DNA of the CDR3 is TGTGCCAGCTCACCAACAATCGAACTAGCCTACGAGCAGTACTTC. It yields the protein CASSPTIELAYEQYF.

CDR3 protein: CAISEPTRAGAGANVLTF. The CDR3 DNA sequence: TGTGCCATCAGTGAGCCCACCCGGGCAGGGGCTGGGGCCAACGTCCTGACTTTC. V and J are TRBV10-3 and TRBJ2-6; weak D call: TRBD1 (6 bases). Trimming stripped 2 bases from V and 2 bases from J, with 16 bases between. The CDR3 has 18 residues. Germline V CDR1 and CDR2: ENHRY, SYGVKD.

The rearrangement links TRBV5-5 to TRBJ2-5; 11 nucleotides agree with TRBD2. V lost 7 bases, J lost 4 bases, and 9 bases stayed unmatched. The CDR3 covers 15 residues. The germline gives CDR1 SGHKS, CDR2 YYEKEE (reference sequence). This CDR3 reads CASLETSGSGETQYF. The CDR3, as DNA: TGTGCCAGCCTAGAAACTAGCGGGAGTGGAGAGACCCAGTACTTC.

A remark on this clone: The DNA is omitted, as the CDR3 cannot be located on it reliably, and the CDR3 follows TCRdb's listing. This chain joins TRBV21-1 and TRBJ2-6; TRBD2, the table's D call, was not compared with the DNA. TRBV21-1 is shown as a pseudogene. The CDR3 is 18 amino acids long, termini counted. The CDR3 sequence: CASIQRGEWGSGANVLTF.

The chain employs TRBV29-1 and TRBJ2-3; 8 nucleotides agree with TRBD2. The CDR3 extends over 14 amino acids. Germline values: CDR1 SQVTM, CDR2 ANQGSEA. Losses at the gene ends were 6 bases for V and 2 bases for J; bases not matched to a gene: 7. The CDR3 sequence: CSVSGGILTDTQYF. CDR3 nucleotides: TGCAGCGTCTCGGGGGGGATCCTCACAGATACGCAGTATTTT.